One and the same sample provided the 9 T cell receptor beta chains below, sequenced in a study of blood T cell repertoires in COVID-19. Only in-frame clones appear in the TCRdb table, and some are missing; sequencing was by immunoSEQ multiplex PCR. This sample has around 250,000 clones, with about nine tenths found just once. Sequenced material: PBMCs or T cells enriched from blood (not recorded which). The receptors derive from a man younger than 35 who had recovered from COVID-19.

The chain employs TRBV3-1 (or the pseudogene TRBV3-2) and TRBJ2-7, with 10 bases aligning to TRBD1. Germline-derived CDR1 and CDR2 are LGHDT and YNNKEL (reference sequence). The junction had 4 bases not matched to a gene; V was cut back by 1 base and J by 7 bases. The CDR3 spans 14 residues. For the CDR3, the DNA is TGTGCCAGCAGCCAAGGACAGGGGGCGCGTGAGCAGTACTTC. The encoded protein is CASSQGQGAREQYF.

This chain connects TRBV3-1 (or the pseudogene TRBV3-2) to TRBJ1-1; TRBD1 matches 10 bases. Germline-derived CDR1 and CDR2 are LGHDT and YNNKEL (reference sequence). V shed 0 bases and J 8 bases; nucleotides not matched to a gene: 3. This CDR3 contains 14 residues. DNA of the CDR3: TGTGCCAGCAGCCAAGATCGGACAGGGGGGGAAGCTTTCTTT. This encodes CASSQDRTGGEAFF.

The chain combines TRBV10-3 with TRBJ1-6; tentative D call: TRBD1 (6 bases). The germline CDR1 and CDR2 sequences are ENHRY and SYGVKD. The CDR3 is 13 amino acids. V was clipped by 4 bases and J by 7 bases, with 8 bases between them. The CDR3 DNA reads as TGTGCCATCAGTGGGCAGGGGAATTCACCCCTCCACTTT. It yields the protein CAISGQGNSPLHF.

The chain recombines TRBV29-1 with TRBJ1-2; TRBD1 is a possible D gene (6 bases). The CDR3 has 13 residues. Trimming took 6 bases from V and 2 from J, leaving 13 bases between them. The germline V gene encodes CDR1 SQVTM and CDR2 ANQGSEA. CDR3 amino acids: CSVSRGQNYGYTF. In DNA form, the CDR3 reads TGCAGCGTGTCCCGTGGACAGAACTATGGCTACACCTTC.

CDR3 sequence reads: CASSQDRRDRGFGGYTF. The CDR3 DNA reads as TGTGCCAGCAGCCAAGATCGACGGGACAGGGGATTTGGTGGCTACACCTTC. The chain recombines TRBV3-1 (or the pseudogene TRBV3-2) with TRBJ1-2; the match to TRBD1 covers 10 bases. The junction had 11 bases not matched to a gene; V was cut back by 0 bases and J by 7 bases. CDR1 LGHDT and CDR2 YNNKEL come from the germline V gene (reference sequence). The CDR3 is 17 residues long.

The CDR3 DNA follows: TGTGCCAGCAGCTCTCCGGGACAGGGGGTAAACGAGCAGTACTTC. Its protein is CASSSPGQGVNEQYF. The chain joins TRBV28 to TRBJ2-7, with TRBD1 matching over 11 bases. The CDR3 sequence is 15 residues long. The junction had 9 bases not matched to a gene; V was cut back by 6 bases and J by 5 bases. Germline-derived CDR1 and CDR2 are MDHEN and SYDVKM.

The genes are TRBV27 and TRBJ2-7, with 7 positions matching TRBD1. V shed 4 bases, J shed 2 bases, and the junction held 11 bases outside the gene matches. CDR1 and CDR2 (germline): MNHEY, SMNVEV (reference sequence). The CDR3 loop spans 16 amino acids. The DNA of the CDR3 is TGTGCCAGCAGTTCCTCTTTTGGCCAGGGGGCCTACGAGCAGTACTTC. Translating it yields CASSSSFGQGAYEQYF.

The rearrangement links TRBV7-9 to TRBJ2-1; the match to TRBD2 covers 12 bases. CDR3 length: 16 amino acids. V was pared by 5 bases and J by 4 bases, with 6 bases of the junction left unmatched. Germline CDR1 reads SEHNR; CDR2 reads FQNEAQ (reference sequence). The CDR3 nucleotides read TGTGCCAGCAGCCCCTTTGGACTAGCGGGGTACAATGAGCAGTTCTTC. Encoded protein: CASSPFGLAGYNEQFF.

The J gene is TRBJ1-1, the V gene TRBV18, with D tentatively TRBD1 (5 bases). Germline V gives CDR1 KGHSH, CDR2 LQKENI. CDR3 size: 14 residues. Trimming took off 6 bases at V and 4 bases at J, with 15 bases between the two ends. This CDR3 is CASSPAGRGTEAFF. DNA for the CDR3: TGTGCCAGCTCCCCGGCCGGGAGGGGCACTGAAGCTTTCTTT.